Given below is one T cell receptor (beta chain) in context. This CDR3 has 12 residues. Germline CDR1 SGHTA, CDR2 FQGNSA. Trimming shortened V by 8 bases and J by 6 bases, and 14 bases separated the two germline ends. One entry per CDR3 protein results from TCRdb running MiXCR on the 5' RACE reads. The table includes about 62,000 distinct CDR3 sequences, 30% detected once. This receptor was obtained from a female donor with breast cancer. The V and J genes are TRBV7-2 and TRBJ2-7; D is perhaps TRBD1 or TRBD2 (5 bases each). Sequencing was carried out using tumor-infiltrating naive CD4+ T cells sorted from the breast tumor. The subset was: naive CD4+ T cells, CD4+CD45RA+CD25-. The CDR3 here is CASGWGKTEQYF. The CDR3 DNA follows: TGTGCCAGCGGCTGGGGGAAGACCGAGCAGTACTTC.